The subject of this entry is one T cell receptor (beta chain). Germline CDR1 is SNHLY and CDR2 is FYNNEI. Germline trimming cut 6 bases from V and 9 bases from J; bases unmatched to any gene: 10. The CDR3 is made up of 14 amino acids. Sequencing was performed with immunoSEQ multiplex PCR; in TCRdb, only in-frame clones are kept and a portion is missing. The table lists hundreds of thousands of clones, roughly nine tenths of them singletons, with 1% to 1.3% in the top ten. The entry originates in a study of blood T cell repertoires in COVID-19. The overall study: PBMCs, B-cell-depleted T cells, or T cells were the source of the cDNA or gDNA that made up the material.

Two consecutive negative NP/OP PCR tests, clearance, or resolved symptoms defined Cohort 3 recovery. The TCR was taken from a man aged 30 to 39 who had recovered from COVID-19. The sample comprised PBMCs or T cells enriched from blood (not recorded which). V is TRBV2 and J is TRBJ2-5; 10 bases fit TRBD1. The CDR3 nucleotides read TGTGCCAGCAGGCCCGGGACAGGGGATTGGGCCCAGTACTTC. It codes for CASRPGTGDWAQYF. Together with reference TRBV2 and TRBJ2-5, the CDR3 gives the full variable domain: EPEVTQTPSHQVTQMGQEVILRCVPISNHLYFYWYRQILGQKVEFLVSFYNNEISEKSEIFDDQFSVERPDGSNFTLKIRSTKLEDSAMYFCASRPGTGDWAQYFGPGTRLLVL.